Listed below are T cell receptor beta chains from one sample, sequenced in a study of identical twins. MiXCR, run by TCRdb on the 5' RACE reads, gives a single entry per CDR3 protein. The sample holds approximately 700,000 distinct CDR3 sequences, over 15% seen once. This sample also appeared in a second study, on T cells expressing NK-cell markers.

Sequencing input: PBMCs. These receptors all come from a woman younger than 35 in good health. CDR3s include the opening cysteine and the closing phenylalanine or tryptophan. The D gene is left open where the match is weak. Clone size is shown for a subset of rows, as once, few, many or a class of expanded clone.

J gene,D gene,CDR3 length,clone size,V gene,CDR3 DNA,CDR3 protein
TRBJ1-1,.,13,.,TRBV5-1,TGCGCCACCCAGACAGACCTGAACACTGAAGCTTTCTTT,CATQTDLNTEAFF
TRBJ2-2,.,14,few,TRBV9,TGTGCCAGCAGTAGCTCCGCGAACACCGGGGAGCTGTTTTTT,CASSSSANTGELFF
TRBJ2-2,.,13,.,TRBV15,TGTGCCACCAGCAGAGAAGACAACGGGGAGCTGTTTTTT,CATSREDNGELFF
TRBJ2-5,.,13,few,TRBV12-3/TRBV12-4,TGTGCCAGCAGTTCAGATAGGGGGGAGACCCAGTACTTC,CASSSDRGETQYF
TRBJ2-7,.,12,.,TRBV20-1,TGCAGTGCTAACAGGGTTTCGGGCGAGCAGTACTTC,CSANRVSGEQYF
TRBJ1-5,.,12,.,TRBV24-1,TGTGCCACCAGTGACCCGACCTTACCCCAGCATTTT,CATSDPTLPQHF
TRBJ2-5,.,13,.,TRBV7-6,TGTGCCAGCAGCTCCGGGATCCAAGAGACCCAGTACTTC,CASSSGIQETQYF
TRBJ2-3,TRBD2,15,few,TRBV7-8,TGTGCCAGCACCCCAGAGTTGGCTAGCGGGGGGCCTGGGTATTTT,CASTPELASGGPGYF
TRBJ2-1,TRBD2,18,.,TRBV20-1,TGCAGTGCTAGTCACCTTAGCGGGGGCAAGTCCTCCTACAATGAGCAGTTCTTC,CSASHLSGGKSSYNEQFF
TRBJ2-2,TRBD1,17,.,TRBV5-6,TGTGCCAGCAGCTTAAATACCGGGACAGGGCGTACCGGGGAGCTGTTTTTT,CASSLNTGTGRTGELFF
TRBJ2-1,TRBD2,15,.,TRBV20-1,TGCAGTGCTAGAGATAACAGCGGGAGTGGAAATGAGCAGTTCTTC,CSARDNSGSGNEQFF
TRBJ1-2,.,13,.,TRBV7-9,TGTGCCAGCAGCGACCAGACTAACTATGGCTACACCTTC,CASSDQTNYGYTF